This TCR beta chain originates from a study of T cell repertoires in cytomegalovirus infection. TCRdb re-called the reads with MiXCR, one entry per CDR3 protein. This table has almost 500,000 distinct CDR3 sequences, 11% appearing once. This clonotype was detected only a few times. The CDR3 totals 15 residues. The V segment lost 4 bases and the J segment 4 bases; nucleotides outside the gene matches: 11. Germline V gene lookup returns CDR1 SQVTM and CDR2 ANQGSEA. The V gene is TRBV29-1, the J gene TRBJ2-5, with TRBD2 matching 8 bases. This sequence originates from a human donor in good health (CMV status not recorded). Some clones in this sample may be carry-over from other donors' samples. Sequenced input: PBMCs. The CDR3 DNA reads TGCAGCGTTGGGAGGAGCGGGAGTGTATCAGAGACCCAGTACTTC. Encoded protein: CSVGRSGSVSETQYF.